Reported below is one T cell receptor (beta chain). Its target is not known. The data belong to a study of shared clonotypes between healthy human individuals. Overall study findings and caveats: Naive CD4 clonotypes overlapped across a handful of donors at around 4.8%. Sequencing depth was predicted to influence how clonotypes are shared among donors.

The CDR3 runs to 18 residues. Germline CDR1 SGHNT, CDR2 YYREEE (reference sequence). The V end lost 1 base, the J end lost 8 bases, and 25 bases lay between the germline ends. In the naive CD8 group, cells lacked CD45RO and were positively selected for CCR7, so terminally differentiated effector memory CD45RA+ cells were left out. Clones were sequenced by immunoSEQ multiplex PCR, and TCRdb holds only the in-frame ones, with some missing. Found here are about 2.2 million clones, just over 90% of them singletons; the top ten hold approximately 1.7%. This receptor was obtained from a man between 18 and 35 years old in good health. Some clones in this sample may be carry-over from other donors' samples. The specimen was naive CD8+ T cells from PBMCs. V gene TRBV5-4 combines with J gene TRBJ2-1; D might be TRBD2 (5 bases). This CDR3 reads CASSLLSGRLSLRDEQFF. For the CDR3, the DNA is TGTGCCAGCAGCTTGTTGAGCGGACGACTTTCTTTACGCGATGAGCAGTTCTTC.